What follows are 27 T cell receptor beta chains derived from one specimen sequenced in a study of Ad26.COV2.S vaccination and SARS-CoV-2 variants. Method: immunoSEQ multiplex PCR; TCRdb's copy keeps in-frame clones and lacks some. The table records around 450,000 clones, roughly 89% of them present only once. The sample's treatment: around 19 received Ad26.COV2.S at low or high dose, single or two shots; roughly five received placebo; per-sample allocation not given. Sampling was performed 63 days after the first vaccine or placebo injection. The sequences come from peripheral blood, collected in a trial of Ad26.COV2.S vaccine versus placebo. The receptors come from a person between 18 and 65 years old who received the Ad26.COV2.S COVID-19 vaccine or a placebo.

The rearrangement uses TRBV7-3 and TRBJ2-1; the D gene is possibly TRBD2 (6 bases). With 5 bases removed from V and 9 bases from J, the gap between germline ends came to 14 bases. CDR1 SGHTA and CDR2 FQGTGA come from the germline V gene. The CDR3 sequence is 13 residues long. In DNA, the CDR3 is TGTGCCAGCAGCGCCCGACTAGAAACTGAGCAGTTCTTC. Amino acids: CASSARLETEQFF. The whole variable domain, remainder taken from reference TRBV7-3 and TRBJ2-1, is GAGVSQTPSNKVTEKGKYVELRCDPISGHTALYWYRQSLGQGPEFLIYFQGTGAADDSGLPNDRFFAVRPEGSVSTLKIQRTERGDSAVYLCASSARLETEQFFGPGTRLTVL.

The chain recombines TRBV7-9 with TRBJ2-5, with TRBD1 matching over 7 bases. Looked up from germline, CDR1 is SEHNR and CDR2 is FQNEAQ (reference sequence). With V trimmed by 2 bases and J by 3 bases, 3 bases remained unmatched. This CDR3 has 14 amino acids. The CDR3 sequence is CASSLFQGEETQYF. For the CDR3, the DNA is TGTGCCAGCAGCTTATTCCAGGGGGAAGAGACCCAGTACTTC.

This chain connects TRBV5-6 to TRBJ2-7; D is unresolved. CDR1 is SGHDT and CDR2 is YYEEEE in the germline V gene. CDR3 size: 13 residues. Trimming removed 0 bases at V and 2 bases at J, with 6 bases between. CDR3 in amino acids: CASSLAAPYEQYV. The CDR3 coding sequence is TGTGCCAGCAGCTTGGCGGCGCCCTACGAGCAGTACGTC.

The rearrangement joins TRBV11-2 to TRBJ1-2; D is perhaps TRBD1 (6 bases). Per germline, CDR1 SGHAT and CDR2 FQNNGV. The CDR3 consists of 15 residues. V lost 1 base and J 4 bases, leaving 13 bases between the germline ends. This CDR3 reads CASSLGVTGAYGYTF. The CDR3 DNA is TGTGCCAGCAGCTTAGGTGTGACAGGAGCCTATGGCTACACCTTC.

This chain connects TRBV2 to TRBJ1-1; D is ambiguous. The CDR3 length is 14 residues. Per germline, CDR1 SNHLY and CDR2 FYNNEI. The ends were cut back, 8 bases at V and 3 bases at J, with 16 bases in the middle. The CDR3 region is CASRLNGMDTEAFF. The CDR3 bases are TGTGCCAGCCGTCTAAATGGCATGGACACTGAAGCTTTCTTT.

J is TRBJ1-2 and V is TRBV5-1; 12 nucleotides match TRBD1. Germline V gene sequence: CDR1 SGHRS, CDR2 YFSETQ. V lost 0 bases to trimming and J lost 8 bases; unmatched junction nucleotides: 8. The CDR3 length is 16 residues. The CDR3 DNA reads as TGCGCCAGCAGCTTGGGAACCGGGACAGGGGGCCTCGGCTACACCTTC. Residues: CASSLGTGTGGLGYTF.

For this clone: Other DNA sequences of this sample code for an identical CDR3. The DNA for the CDR3 is TGTGCCAGCGGCAGCTCCTATAATTCACCCCTCCACTTT. Encoded protein: CASGSSYNSPLHF. V gene TRBV5-4 combines with J gene TRBJ1-6; D ambiguous. There are 13 residues in the CDR3. From germline, CDR1 is SGHNT and CDR2 YYREEE (reference sequence). V lost 7 bases and J 0 bases, leaving 5 bases between the germline ends.

The chain couples TRBV4-1 to TRBJ1-3; 7 bases fit TRBD1. Trimming at V came to 0 bases and at J to 0 bases, leaving 2 bases not matched to a gene. The length of the CDR3 is 16 residues. Per germline, CDR1 MGHRA and CDR2 YSYEKL. The CDR3 sequence: CASSQERQGSGNTIYF. The CDR3 coding sequence is TGCGCCAGCAGCCAAGAGAGACAGGGCTCTGGAAACACCATATATTTT.

The rearrangement joins TRBV24-1 to TRBJ1-1; D remains unclear. This CDR3 is built from 13 residues. Germline V gene lookup returns CDR1 KGHDR and CDR2 SFDVKD. V was trimmed by 0 bases and J by 5 bases, leaving 6 bases between them. The CDR3 is CATSDLGKTEAFF. CDR3 sequence (DNA): TGTGCCACCAGTGATTTGGGCAAGACTGAAGCTTTCTTT.

About this clone: A read error is possible here, since a much larger clone lies one base away. V and J are TRBV19 and TRBJ1-6; the D gene is possibly TRBD1 (5 bases). CDR3 length equals 14 residues. CDR1 is LNHDA, CDR2 SQIVND, per germline (reference sequence). The germline V and J ends were trimmed by 5 bases and 11 bases, with 16 bases remaining between them. DNA for the CDR3: TGTGCCAGTAGTGGGCAGGGTAGCTATCCACCCCTCCACTTT. The encoded protein is CASSGQGSYPPLHF.

The V call is TRBV7-3, the J call TRBJ2-5; possibly TRBD1 or TRBD2 for D (5 bases each). The length of the CDR3 is 14 residues. The V and J ends lost 2 bases and 7 bases respectively, with 14 bases between them. Germline V lookup: CDR1 SGHTA, CDR2 FQGTGA. CDR3 amino acids: CASSLGAGGGTQYF. The CDR3 bases are TGTGCCAGCAGCTTAGGGGCGGGCGGCGGGACCCAGTACTTC. Drawing the rest from reference TRBV7-3 and TRBJ2-5, the complete variable domain is GAGVSQTPSNKVTEKGKYVELRCDPISGHTALYWYRQSLGQGPEFLIYFQGTGAADDSGLPNDRFFAVRPEGSVSTLKIQRTERGDSAVYLCASSLGAGGGTQYFGPGTRLLVL.

The V call is TRBV2, the J call TRBJ2-1, with 8 positions matching TRBD2. The CDR3 has 20 residues. Germline V gene data show CDR1 as SNHLY and CDR2 as FYNNEI. After removal of 6 bases from V and 3 bases from J, the junction contained 22 bases not matched to a gene. This chain's CDR3 is CASSTPGLVSILADYNEQFF. For the CDR3, the DNA is TGTGCCAGCAGCACTCCGGGACTAGTATCAATTCTCGCGGACTACAATGAGCAGTTCTTC.

This clone was detected once. The chain has TRBV7-6 and TRBJ1-3; D gene unclear. Trimming stripped 1 base from V and 0 bases from J, with 16 bases between. The germline V gene encodes CDR1 SGHVS and CDR2 FNYEAQ. The CDR3 is 18 residues long. Here the CDR3 reads CASSLDSLGPGSGNTIYF. As DNA, the CDR3 is TGTGCCAGCAGCTTAGACTCCCTAGGCCCAGGCTCTGGAAACACCATATATTTT.

The CDR3 coding sequence is TGTGCCAGCAGCTTGGGCGACAGCCCAGAATACACCTTC. This translates into CASSLGDSPEYTF. This chain links TRBV5-6 with TRBJ1-2; tentatively, D is TRBD1 (5 bases). Trimming cost V 0 bases and J 11 bases, with 14 bases left between them. Germline CDR1 reads SGHDT; CDR2 reads YYEEEE. The CDR3 is made up of 13 amino acids.

The chain combines TRBV5-6 with TRBJ2-7; D remains unclear. The CDR3 spans 14 residues. Germline V lookup: CDR1 SGHDT, CDR2 YYEEEE. Trimming stripped 1 base from V and 6 bases from J, with 14 bases between. CDR3 loop: CASSLRPLSSEQYV. As DNA, the CDR3 is TGTGCCAGCAGCTTGAGGCCATTATCGTCCGAGCAGTACGTC.

This clone occurred once. Here the CDR3 DNA reads TGTGCCAGCTCACCACCAGGGCGGGGTGGCTACACCTTC. It yields the protein CASSPPGRGGYTF. The chain recombines TRBV18 with TRBJ1-2; D remains unclear. V was shortened by 0 bases and J by 7 bases, with 9 bases between the two germline ends. The CDR3 consists of 13 residues. In germline, CDR1 is KGHSH, CDR2 LQKENI.

This sequence joins TRBV28 and TRBJ1-2; D perhaps matches TRBD1 (5 bases). This CDR3 comprises 15 residues. V was pared by 4 bases and J by 4 bases, with 16 bases between. The germline V gene encodes CDR1 MDHEN and CDR2 SYDVKM. The chain's CDR3 is CASSSGDPALYGYTF. For the CDR3, the DNA is TGTGCCAGCAGTTCCGGGGACCCCGCCCTCTATGGCTACACCTTC.

This clone showed up just a few times. The rearrangement uses TRBV19 and TRBJ1-5; TRBD1 aligns across 11 bases. The V and J ends lost 9 bases and 6 bases, in that order; junction bases with no gene match: 7. This CDR3 has 14 residues. Germline V CDR1 and CDR2: LNHDA, SQIVND (reference sequence). CDR3 loop: CASSGQGASQPQHF. CDR3 nucleotides: TGTGCCAGCAGTGGACAGGGGGCCAGTCAGCCCCAGCATTTT. Full variable domain (remainder filled in from reference TRBV19 and TRBJ1-5): DGGITQSPKYLFRKEGQNVTLSCEQNLNHDAMYWYRQDPGQGLRLIYYSQIVNDFQKGDIAEGYSVSREKKESFPLTVTSAQKNPTAFYLCASSGQGASQPQHFGDGTRLSIL.

The chain is built from TRBV18 and TRBJ1-2; D may be TRBD1 (5 bases). V was trimmed by 8 bases and J by 8 bases, leaving 24 bases between them. CDR1 is KGHSH, CDR2 LQKENI, per germline. The CDR3 is 15 amino acids. The DNA for the CDR3 is TGTGCCAGCAGTGCTGACAGCTACCAAAGTTGGGGCTACACCTTC. Its protein is CASSADSYQSWGYTF.

In its sample, this clone was seen a few times. The chain carries TRBV27 and TRBJ1-5; D ambiguous. CDR3 size: 12 residues. Germline CDR1 and CDR2: MNHEY and SMNVEV (reference sequence). The germline V and J ends were trimmed by 2 bases and 5 bases, with 4 bases remaining between them. The CDR3: CASSLGYQPQHF. The DNA of the CDR3 is TGTGCCAGCAGTTTAGGCTATCAGCCCCAGCATTTT.

CDR3 protein: CASSTRGSDTQYF. CDR3 sequence (DNA): TGTGCCAGCAGCACGAGGGGATCAGATACGCAGTATTTT. This chain joins TRBV9 and TRBJ2-3; TRBD1 or TRBD2 may be the D gene (5 bases each). Germline CDR1 SGDLS, CDR2 YYNGEE. The CDR3 totals 13 residues. V gave up 4 bases and J gave up 4 bases, with 10 bases separating them.

The chain recombines TRBV20-1 with TRBJ2-6; D remains unclear. The CDR3 loop spans 13 amino acids. In germline, CDR1 is DFQATT, CDR2 SNEGSKA (reference sequence). The V and J ends lost 3 bases and 2 bases respectively, with 5 bases between them. CDR3 bases: TGCAGTGCTAGTAGGGCTGGGGCCAACGTCCTGACTTTC. This sequence encodes CSASRAGANVLTF.

The chain employs TRBV2 and TRBJ1-5, with no clear D. Germline lookup yields CDR1 SNHLY and CDR2 FYNNEI. V dropped 7 bases and J dropped 0 bases, with 7 bases sitting between them. The CDR3 loop spans 13 amino acids. The CDR3 sequence is CASNLDSNQPQHF. The CDR3 region has the DNA TGTGCCAGCAATCTAGATAGCAATCAGCCCCAGCATTTT.

The chain combines TRBV5-1 with TRBJ2-1; 12 positions match TRBD2. Germline V gene lookup returns CDR1 SGHRS and CDR2 YFSETQ. This CDR3 has 15 residues. The V segment lost 4 bases and the J segment 9 bases; nucleotides outside the gene matches: 8. CDR3 amino acids: CASSPTSGSSTEQFF. DNA for the CDR3: TGCGCCAGCAGCCCGACTAGCGGGAGTAGCACTGAGCAGTTCTTC.

This clone has a single count. The gene calls are TRBV19 and TRBJ1-5; tentatively, D is TRBD1 (5 bases). The CDR3 is 15 amino acids. Germline values: CDR1 LNHDA, CDR2 SQIVND (reference sequence). V lost 5 bases to trimming and J lost 5 bases, with 16 bases between them. CDR3 sequence reads: CASSLHGGIDQPQHF. The CDR3 DNA reads TGTGCCAGTAGTCTTCATGGGGGTATTGATCAGCCCCAGCATTTT.

The chain recombines TRBV25-1 with TRBJ2-2, with D possibly matching TRBD1 (6 bases). Germline-derived CDR1 and CDR2 are MGHDK and SYGVNS. CDR3 length equals 14 residues. Trimming pared 3 bases from V and 4 bases from J, leaving 9 bases between. The CDR3 region is CASSDRRGTGELFF. CDR3 nucleotides: TGTGCCAGCAGTGATCGCAGGGGCACCGGGGAGCTGTTTTTT.

V gene TRBV4-1 combines with J gene TRBJ1-1; D unresolved. The CDR3 covers 14 residues. CDR1 and CDR2 from the germline V gene are MGHRA and YSYEKL. With 0 bases removed from V and 4 bases from J, the gap between germline ends came to 9 bases. The CDR3 loop is CASSQDSGITEAFF. For the CDR3, the DNA is TGCGCCAGCAGCCAAGATTCCGGGATCACTGAAGCTTTCTTT.